The subject of this entry is one T cell receptor beta chain. Antigen specificity is unknown. The record originates from a study of radiotherapy plus CTLA-4 blockade in lung cancer. Findings and limits, study-wide: Early blood T cell clone changes and increased post-radiation serum interferon-beta were reportedly the strongest response predictors. TCR clones from tumors expanded in blood after radiotherapy plus ipilimumab.

The V gene's germline CDR1 is KGHSH and CDR2 LQKENI. This CDR3 spans 16 amino acids. Trimming removed 4 bases from V and 3 bases from J, with 19 bases in between. The data were produced by immunoSEQ multiplex PCR, yet TCRdb's version contains in-frame clones alone and is incomplete. In the table there are over 100,000 clones, 85% to 90% of which are singletons. The receptor comes from a human donor with non-small cell lung cancer that progressed on radiotherapy plus ipilimumab. Sequences were derived from peripheral blood, sampled from a patient treated with radiotherapy plus ipilimumab. This sequence joins TRBV18 and TRBJ2-7; D not resolved. This CDR3 is CASSLIEPMKGYEQYF. CDR3 nucleotide sequence: TGTGCCAGCTCACTTATAGAACCCATGAAGGGCTACGAGCAGTACTTC. The whole variable domain, remainder taken from reference TRBV18 and TRBJ2-7, is NAGVMQNPRHLVRRRGQEARLRCSPMKGHSHVYWYRQLPEEGLKFMVYLQKENIIDESGMPKERFSAEFPKEGPSILRIQQVVRGDSAAYFCASSLIEPMKGYEQYFGPGTRLTVT.